The 27 T cell receptor beta chains below were found in one sample sequenced in a study of PD-L1 blockade in urothelial cancer. The sample's time point: pretreatment peripheral blood. Some clones are missing from TCRdb's copy, which holds only in-frame ones; the method was immunoSEQ multiplex PCR. The table records about 81,000 clones, roughly 80% of them present only once. This material consisted of PBMCs, taken around atezolizumab (anti-PD-L1) treatment. The source of these receptors is a man between 35 and 55 years old with urothelial cancer.

The V and J genes are TRBV7-3 and TRBJ2-2; 9 positions agree with TRBD1. The CDR3 spans 15 residues. The ends lost 5 bases at V and 4 bases at J; junction bases unmatched: 5. Germline CDR1 SGHTA, CDR2 FQGTGA. The CDR3 nucleotides are TGTGCCAGCAGCCCACAGGGGGCGGGCACCGGGGAGCTGTTTTTT. Translated, it gives CASSPQGAGTGELFF.

This clone was seen more than once but under ten times. The gene calls are TRBV2 and TRBJ2-7; 7 bases agree with TRBD2. The J segment lost 2 bases and the V segment lost 1 base, leaving 5 bases of the junction unmatched. The CDR3 sequence is 15 residues long. Germline CDR1 SNHLY, CDR2 FYNNEI. This CDR3 reads CASSEGPGGPYEQYF. Here the CDR3 DNA reads TGTGCCAGCAGTGAAGGACCGGGGGGTCCCTACGAGCAGTACTTC. Looking up the rest from reference TRBV2 and TRBJ2-7 gives the full variable domain: EPEVTQTPSHQVTQMGQEVILRCVPISNHLYFYWYRQILGQKVEFLVSFYNNEISEKSEIFDDQFSVERPDGSNFTLKIRSTKLEDSAMYFCASSEGPGGPYEQYFGPGTRLTVT.

This sequence joins TRBV30 and TRBJ2-1, with 14 positions matching TRBD2. Germline lookup yields CDR1 GTSNPN and CDR2 SVGIG (reference sequence). Trimming removed 5 bases from V and 9 bases from J; junction bases left unmatched: 6. The CDR3 contains 14 residues. The DNA for the CDR3 is TGTGCCTGGGGGACTAGCGGGAGTTGGAGTGAGCAGTTCTTC. Translation gives CAWGTSGSWSEQFF.

The chain recombines TRBV15 with TRBJ2-5; 14 nucleotides line up with TRBD2. J was trimmed by 4 bases and V by 3 bases; bases with no gene match: 1. The CDR3 length is 15 residues. The germline gives CDR1 LNHNV, CDR2 YYDKDF (reference sequence). CDR3 region: CATSSGTSGRETQYF. Here the CDR3 DNA reads TGTGCCACCAGCAGTGGGACTAGCGGGAGAGAGACCCAGTACTTC.

The genes are TRBV4-1 and TRBJ2-1; TRBD1 matches at 11 bases. This CDR3 region has 15 residues. Germline V CDR1 and CDR2: MGHRA, YSYEKL. Trimming at V came to 1 base and at J to 6 bases, leaving 2 bases not matched to a gene. The CDR3 nucleotides read TGCGCCAGCAGCCAAGCCGGGACAGGGGGCAATGAGCAGTTCTTC. This translates into CASSQAGTGGNEQFF.

V gene TRBV10-3 combines with J gene TRBJ2-3; tentatively, D is TRBD1 (6 bases). From germline, CDR1 is ENHRY and CDR2 SYGVKD. The CDR3 runs 13 residues. Between the trimmed V and J ends, which lost 3 bases and 10 bases, there was a span of 14 bases. The CDR3 DNA is TGTGCCATCAGTGACCAGGACAGCCAGGCGCAGTATTTT. It yields the protein CAISDQDSQAQYF.

V usage is TRBV4-2 and J usage is TRBJ2-7; 12 bases agree with TRBD2. Germline lookup yields CDR1 LGHNA and CDR2 YNFKEQ. J was trimmed by 2 bases and V by 0 bases; bases with no gene match: 5. This CDR3 has 17 residues. CDR3 coding DNA: TGTGCCAGCAGCCAAGATGGCCTAGCGGGAGGGCCCTACGAGCAGTACTTC. Its protein is CASSQDGLAGGPYEQYF.

The chain has TRBV5-5 and TRBJ2-1; 8 nucleotides agree with TRBD2. The CDR3 consists of 16 residues. Looked up from germline, CDR1 is SGHKS and CDR2 is YYEKEE (reference sequence). The V gene end was trimmed by 4 bases and the J gene end by 2 bases; junction bases not matched to a gene: 8. The CDR3, as DNA: TGTGCCAGCAGCGCTCGCACTAGCGGTCCCTACAATGAGCAGTTCTTC. This translates into CASSARTSGPYNEQFF.

This chain uses TRBV7-9 with TRBJ1-5; 10 bases are a match to TRBD1. The V gene end was trimmed by 4 bases and the J gene end by 4 bases; junction bases not matched to a gene: 4. CDR1 is SEHNR and CDR2 is FQNEAQ in the germline V gene (reference sequence). The CDR3 has 15 amino acids. The CDR3 region is CASSSDRGPNQPQHF. DNA for the CDR3: TGTGCCAGCAGCTCTGACAGGGGGCCGAATCAGCCCCAGCATTTT.

This sequence joins TRBV18 and TRBJ1-4, with D perhaps matching TRBD1 (5 bases). V lost 3 bases, J lost 10 bases, and 21 bases lay in between. This CDR3 is 16 amino acids long. Germline CDR1 reads KGHSH; CDR2 reads LQKENI. Here the CDR3 DNA reads TGTGCCAGCTCACCCCTCTCCCCAGGGCAGGAGGGAAAACTGTTTTTT. Translation: CASSPLSPGQEGKLFF.

The chain has TRBV19 and TRBJ2-6; tentative D call: TRBD2 (6 bases). Trimming took off 3 bases at V and 2 bases at J, with 8 bases between the two ends. The CDR3 is 15 amino acids. CDR1 and CDR2 (germline): LNHDA, SQIVND (reference sequence). CDR3 nucleotide sequence: TGTGCCAGTAGTATGGAGGGAGCTGGGGCCAACGTCCTGACTTTC. Protein: CASSMEGAGANVLTF.

The chain links TRBV28 to TRBJ1-3, with 9 positions matching TRBD1. This CDR3 spans 17 amino acids. Germline V lookup: CDR1 MDHEN, CDR2 SYDVKM. The trim removed 6 bases at V and 1 base at J, leaving 10 bases unmatched. The CDR3 DNA reads TGTGCCAGCAGACCCGGACAGGGGATGAGGTCTGGAAACACCATATATTTT. It specifies CASRPGQGMRSGNTIYF. Filled out from reference TRBV28 and TRBJ1-3, the complete variable domain reads DVKVTQSSRYLVKRTGEKVFLECVQDMDHENMFWYRQDPGLGLRLIYFSYDVKMKEKGDIPEGYSVSREKKERFSLILESASTNQTSMYLCASRPGQGMRSGNTIYFGEGSWLTVV.

The chain uses TRBV27 and TRBJ2-3, with a weak D call TRBD2 (6 bases). There are 18 residues in the CDR3. Germline V gene lookup returns CDR1 MNHEY and CDR2 SMNVEV (reference sequence). Trimming left V 4 bases short and J 2 bases short, with 22 bases between. CDR3 nucleotide sequence: TGTGCCAGCAGTTCGCGGGACTCCCTAAGAGGCCACACAGATACGCAGTATTTT. The encoded protein is CASSSRDSLRGHTDTQYF.

This chain links TRBV29-1 with TRBJ1-2, with D maybe TRBD1 (5 bases). The CDR3 sequence is 13 residues long. The V gene lost 2 bases and the J gene lost 2 bases, with 9 bases spanning the gap. Germline CDR1 is SQVTM and CDR2 is ANQGSEA. The CDR3 DNA sequence: TGCAGCGTTGAACAGGGCGCAAACTATGGCTACACCTTC. It translates to CSVEQGANYGYTF.

V and J are TRBV2 and TRBJ2-4, with TRBD2 as a possible D gene (6 bases). The V gene lost 7 bases and the J gene lost 1 base, with 11 bases spanning the gap. CDR3 length equals 14 residues. Germline CDR1 reads SNHLY; CDR2 reads FYNNEI. The CDR3 nucleotides read TGTGCCAGCACGGAGGGAAGGGCCAAAAACATTCAGTACTTC. Residues: CASTEGRAKNIQYF.

The sample holds one count of this clone. The chain recombines TRBV28 with TRBJ1-5; a weak D match, TRBD1 (6 bases). CDR1 is MDHEN, CDR2 SYDVKM, per germline. CDR3 length: 11 amino acids. The V end lost 8 bases, the J end lost 11 bases, and 13 bases lay between the germline ends. The CDR3 DNA is TGTGCCAGCGGGGGGGCCGTATCCCAGCATTTT. Translation: CASGGAVSQHF.

This chain joins TRBV11-3 and TRBJ2-5; 15 bases match TRBD2. In germline, CDR1 is SGHNT, CDR2 YENEEA. V was pared by 4 bases and J by 4 bases, with 7 bases of the junction left unmatched. The CDR3 has 17 residues. In nucleotides, the CDR3 is TGTGCCAGCAGCTCTGGACTAGCGGGAGGGCCAGGAGAGACCCAGTACTTC. Protein: CASSSGLAGGPGETQYF.

The genes are TRBV19 and TRBJ1-5; 7 bases map to TRBD1. The germline V gene has CDR1 LNHDA and CDR2 SQIVND (reference sequence). The CDR3 is 13 amino acids. The J segment lost 4 bases and the V segment lost 8 bases, leaving 5 bases of the junction unmatched. The CDR3 sequence is CASADRENQPQHF. As DNA, the CDR3 is TGTGCCAGTGCAGACAGGGAAAATCAGCCCCAGCATTTT.

The chain is built from TRBV5-8 and TRBJ2-7, with D uncertain. The CDR3 spans 12 residues. With 4 bases removed from V and 2 bases from J, the gap between germline ends came to 7 bases. Germline assignment: CDR1 SGHTS and CDR2 YDEGEE. The CDR3 nucleotides are TGTGCCAGCAGCCCACATCCCTACGAGCAGTACTTC. It yields the protein CASSPHPYEQYF.

The rearrangement joins TRBV7-6 to TRBJ1-1; 9 nucleotides align to TRBD1. The CDR3 is made up of 16 amino acids. V shed 2 bases and J 5 bases; nucleotides not matched to a gene: 9. Germline CDR1 is SGHVS and CDR2 is FNYEAQ. CDR3 protein: CASSLSPGQGWTEAFF. CDR3 coding DNA: TGTGCCAGCAGCTTATCGCCGGGACAGGGTTGGACTGAAGCTTTCTTT.

CDR3 sequence reads: CASSPDSTEAFF. In DNA form, the CDR3 reads TGTGCCAGCAGTCCCGACAGCACTGAAGCTTTCTTT. This chain connects TRBV6-5 to TRBJ1-1; possible D gene TRBD1, 5 bases. Germline CDR1 reads MNHEY; CDR2 reads SVGAGI. The CDR3 covers 12 residues. The V end lost 5 bases, the J end lost 4 bases, and 8 bases lay between the germline ends.

This clone has just a few counts. The chain has TRBV5-1 and TRBJ2-7, with D possibly matching TRBD2 (5 bases). V shed 1 base and J shed 3 bases, with 8 bases lying between them. Germline loops: CDR1 SGHRS, CDR2 YFSETQ. This CDR3 is built from 13 residues. The CDR3 loop reads CASSLLRGYEQYF. Here the CDR3 DNA reads TGCGCCAGCAGCTTGCTCCGGGGCTACGAGCAGTACTTC.

V is TRBV5-1 and J is TRBJ2-1, with 9 bases aligning to TRBD2. V gave up 2 bases and J gave up 9 bases; unmatched junction bases: 9. The CDR3 contains 15 residues. CDR1 is SGHRS, CDR2 YFSETQ, per germline. CDR3 region: CASSLLSGRIGEQFF. DNA of the CDR3: TGCGCCAGCAGCTTACTGAGCGGGAGGATCGGTGAGCAGTTCTTC. The full variable domain, completed using reference TRBV5-1 and TRBJ2-1, is KAGVTQTPRYLIKTRGQQVTLSCSPISGHRSVSWYQQTPGQGLQFLFEYFSETQRNKGNFPGRFSGRQFSNSRSEMNVSTLELGDSALYLCASSLLSGRIGEQFFGPGTRLTVL.

This sequence joins TRBV7-8 and TRBJ1-1; perhaps TRBD1 as D (5 bases). Germline-derived CDR1 and CDR2 are SGHVS and FQNEAQ. The CDR3 totals 15 residues. With 5 bases removed from V and 0 bases from J, the gap between germline ends came to 13 bases. CDR3 in DNA: TGTGCCAGCAGCCCGGACACACGGGTGAACACTGAAGCTTTCTTT. Protein sequence: CASSPDTRVNTEAFF.

The chain carries TRBV5-1 and TRBJ2-7; 7 bases map to TRBD2. V was pared by 2 bases and J by 5 bases, with 10 bases of the junction left unmatched. This CDR3 contains 15 residues. Germline lookup yields CDR1 SGHRS and CDR2 YFSETQ. The CDR3 loop reads CASSFSGLGLDEQYF. In DNA, the CDR3 is TGCGCCAGCAGCTTTTCAGGACTAGGTCTCGACGAGCAGTACTTC.

The chain carries TRBV5-4 and TRBJ2-1, with D tentatively TRBD1 (6 bases). The CDR3 covers 13 residues. CDR1 is SGHNT and CDR2 is YYREEE in the germline V gene (reference sequence). V was cut by 0 bases and J by 7 bases, with 8 bases left in between. CDR3 sequence (DNA): TGTGCCAGCAGCTTGGTACAGGGAAATGAGCAGTTCTTC. Amino acid sequence: CASSLVQGNEQFF.

This clone showed up just once. The chain links TRBV4-2 to TRBJ1-1; 8 bases match TRBD1. V shed 4 bases and J 5 bases; nucleotides not matched to a gene: 9. Germline V gives CDR1 LGHNA, CDR2 YNFKEQ. This CDR3 region has 15 residues. CDR3 in amino acids: CASSPSRTGLTEAFF. As DNA, the CDR3 is TGTGCCAGCAGCCCATCGCGGACAGGGCTGACTGAAGCTTTCTTT.